This T cell receptor (beta chain) was documented in a study of beta chain features in type 1 diabetes. General observations from the study: Healthy donors had naive, central memory and Treg TCRB repertoires that appeared less similar than those seen among patients. Shorter TCRB CDR3s, moderately but significantly so, were found in Type 1 diabetes patients in all four CD4+ subsets.

Of the isolated RNA, all was reverse transcribed, and so the sequenced material was expressed TCRB transcripts. The table came from immunoSEQ multiplex PCR; TCRdb's copy has only in-frame clones and leaves some out. Of 500,000 to 850,000 clones in the sample, 11% to 15% were seen once. A remark on this clone: As yet, its antigen is unknown.

The clonotype comes from a man between 18 and 29 years old with type 1 diabetes. The sequencing sample was made of naive CD4+ T cells from blood.

CDR3 nucleotide sequence: TGTGCCAGCAGCTTGGGGGTGACTAGCGCCAATGAGCAGTTCTTC. This sequence encodes CASSLGVTSANEQFF. This chain uses TRBV11-3 with TRBJ2-1, with 8 positions matching TRBD2. This CDR3 region has 15 residues. Unmatched junction bases numbered 7, after V lost 3 bases and J lost 6 bases. The germline V gene encodes CDR1 SGHNT and CDR2 YENEEA.